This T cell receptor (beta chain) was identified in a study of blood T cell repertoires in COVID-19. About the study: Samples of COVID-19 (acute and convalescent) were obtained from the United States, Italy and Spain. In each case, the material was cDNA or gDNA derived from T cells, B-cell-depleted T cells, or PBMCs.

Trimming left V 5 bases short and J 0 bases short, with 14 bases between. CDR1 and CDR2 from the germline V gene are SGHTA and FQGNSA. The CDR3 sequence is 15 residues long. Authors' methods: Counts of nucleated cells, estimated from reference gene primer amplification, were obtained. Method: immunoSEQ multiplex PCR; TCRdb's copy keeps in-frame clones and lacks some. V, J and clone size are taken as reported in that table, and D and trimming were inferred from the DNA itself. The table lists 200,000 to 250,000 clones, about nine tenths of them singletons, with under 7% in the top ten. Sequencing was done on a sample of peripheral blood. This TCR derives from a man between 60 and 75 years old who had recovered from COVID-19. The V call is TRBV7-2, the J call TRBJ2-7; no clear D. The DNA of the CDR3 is TGTGCCAGCAGCCAGAGCGTCGGCCCCTCCTACGAGCAGTACTTC. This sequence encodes CASSQSVGPSYEQYF.